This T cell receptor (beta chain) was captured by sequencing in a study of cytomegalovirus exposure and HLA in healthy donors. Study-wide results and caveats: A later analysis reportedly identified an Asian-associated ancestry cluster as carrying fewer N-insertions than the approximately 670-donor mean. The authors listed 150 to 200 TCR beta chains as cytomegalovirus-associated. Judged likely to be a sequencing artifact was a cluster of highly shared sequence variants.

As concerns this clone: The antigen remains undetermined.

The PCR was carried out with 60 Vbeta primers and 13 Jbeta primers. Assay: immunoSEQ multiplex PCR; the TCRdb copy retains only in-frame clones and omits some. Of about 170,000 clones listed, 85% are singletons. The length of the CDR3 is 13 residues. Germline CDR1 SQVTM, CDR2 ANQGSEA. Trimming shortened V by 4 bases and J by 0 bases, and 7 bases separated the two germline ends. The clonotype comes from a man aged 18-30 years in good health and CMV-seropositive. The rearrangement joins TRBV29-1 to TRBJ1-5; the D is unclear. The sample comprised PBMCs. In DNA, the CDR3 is TGCAGCGTTGGCCAGGCTAGCAATCAGCCCCAGCATTTT. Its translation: CSVGQASNQPQHF.